The source of this T cell receptor (beta chain) is a study of PD-L1 blockade in urothelial cancer. Looking at the study overall: Prior regimens of chemotherapy numbered 0 to 3 per patient. Study results and caveats: Tumor-associated TCR clones expanded more in blood at 3 weeks in patients with durable benefit. Below-median pretreatment blood TCR clonality predicted better survival.

Described time point: peripheral blood 6 weeks after treatment start. Data came from immunoSEQ multiplex PCR; TCRdb stores just in-frame clones and leaves some out. Of tens of thousands of clones in the sample, around 90% were seen once. CDR3 size: 16 residues. CDR1 is MNHEY and CDR2 is SMNVEV in the germline V gene (reference sequence). V shed 6 bases, J shed 0 bases, and the junction held 10 bases outside the gene matches. This clone turned up a few times. Antigen: not known. The rearrangement joins TRBV27 to TRBJ2-7; 8 bases map to TRBD1. The TCR originated in a woman aged 80 or over with urothelial cancer. Sample: PBMCs, taken around atezolizumab (anti-PD-L1) treatment. This CDR3 reads CASSTWTGPYSYEQYF. Here the CDR3 DNA reads TGTGCCAGCAGCACGTGGACAGGGCCCTACTCCTACGAGCAGTACTTC.